The entry below gives a single TCR beta chain sequence along with its context. Its matching antigen is unknown. The data were obtained in a study of T cells in Graves' hyperthyroidism and ophthalmopathy. Study results and caveats: Expanded thyroid clonotypes (above 0.001) were mostly also found in blood.

The investigators amplified TCR beta CDR3 regions from RNA transcripts. Initially, a first-round RT-PCR of the TCR CDR3 employed the HTBI primer set. TCRdb analysed the multiplex PCR reads with MiXCR anew, one entry per CDR3 protein. The sample shows fewer than 350,000 distinct CDR3 sequences, 21% of them seen only once. Clinical symptoms, serum thyroxine, TRAb, thyroid ultrasound and orbital computed tomography established diagnosis. Sequencing was performed on blood. This sequence originates from a woman between 45 and 65 years old with Graves' hyperthyroidism.

The CDR3 DNA is TGTGCCAGCACCCCTATAATACTAGACGCCAAAAACATTCAGTACTTC. It yields the protein CASTPIILDAKNIQYF. The chain uses TRBV2 and TRBJ2-4, with a tentative D call TRBD2 (5 bases). CDR1 is SNHLY, CDR2 FYNNEI, per germline. V was cut by 7 bases and J by 1 base, with 17 bases left in between. The CDR3 length is 16 residues.